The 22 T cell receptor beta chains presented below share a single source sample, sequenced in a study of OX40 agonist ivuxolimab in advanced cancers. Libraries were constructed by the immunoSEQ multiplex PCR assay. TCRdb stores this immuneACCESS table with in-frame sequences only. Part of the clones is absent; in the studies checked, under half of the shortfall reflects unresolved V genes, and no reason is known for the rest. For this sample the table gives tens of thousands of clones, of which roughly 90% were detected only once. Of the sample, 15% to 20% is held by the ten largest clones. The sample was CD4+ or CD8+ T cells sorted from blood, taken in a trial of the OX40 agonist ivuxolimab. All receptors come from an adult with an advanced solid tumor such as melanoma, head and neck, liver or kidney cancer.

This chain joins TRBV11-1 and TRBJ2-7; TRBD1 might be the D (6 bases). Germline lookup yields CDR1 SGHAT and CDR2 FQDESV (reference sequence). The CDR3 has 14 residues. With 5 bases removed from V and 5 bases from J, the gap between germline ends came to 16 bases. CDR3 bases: TGTGCCAGCAGCGACAGGACCCCGCCGGACGAGCAGTACTTC. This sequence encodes CASSDRTPPDEQYF.

The CDR3 coding sequence is TGTGCCAGCAGTGGGGGTGTGACGCTCTCTGGGGCCAACGTCCTGACTTTC. Translating it yields CASSGGVTLSGANVLTF. The rearrangement joins TRBV27 to TRBJ2-6, with D possibly called TRBD1 or TRBD2 (5 bases each). The ends were cut back, 5 bases at V and 0 bases at J, with 14 bases in the middle. CDR1 and CDR2 from the germline V gene are MNHEY and SMNVEV (reference sequence). The CDR3 loop spans 17 amino acids.

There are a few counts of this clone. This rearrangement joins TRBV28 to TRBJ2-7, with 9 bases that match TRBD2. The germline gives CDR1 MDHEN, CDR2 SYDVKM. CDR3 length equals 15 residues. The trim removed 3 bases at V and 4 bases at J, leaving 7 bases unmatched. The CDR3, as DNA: TGTGCCAGCAGTTTTGTAGCGGGAGTGTCTTACGAGCAGTACTTC. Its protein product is CASSFVAGVSYEQYF.

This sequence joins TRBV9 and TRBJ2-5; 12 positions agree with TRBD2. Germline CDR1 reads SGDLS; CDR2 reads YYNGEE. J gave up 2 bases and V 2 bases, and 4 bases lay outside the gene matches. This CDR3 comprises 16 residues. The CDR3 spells CASSVLGLAGQETQYF. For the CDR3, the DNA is TGTGCCAGCAGCGTCCTTGGACTAGCGGGGCAAGAGACCCAGTACTTC.

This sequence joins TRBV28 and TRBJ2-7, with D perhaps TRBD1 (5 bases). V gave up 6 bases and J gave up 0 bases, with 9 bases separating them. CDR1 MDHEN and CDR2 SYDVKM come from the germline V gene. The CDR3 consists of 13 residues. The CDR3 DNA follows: TGTGCCAGCAGGTACAGGAGCTCCTACGAGCAGTACTTC. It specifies CASRYRSSYEQYF.

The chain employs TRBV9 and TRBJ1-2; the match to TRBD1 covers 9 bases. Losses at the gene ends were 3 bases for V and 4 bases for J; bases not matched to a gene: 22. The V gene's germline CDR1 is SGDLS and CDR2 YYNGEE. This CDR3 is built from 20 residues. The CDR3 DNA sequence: TGTGCCAGCAGCGGCTTACAGAGCCGGGACAGGGACTCCCGGGGCTATGGCTACACCTTC. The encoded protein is CASSGLQSRDRDSRGYGYTF.

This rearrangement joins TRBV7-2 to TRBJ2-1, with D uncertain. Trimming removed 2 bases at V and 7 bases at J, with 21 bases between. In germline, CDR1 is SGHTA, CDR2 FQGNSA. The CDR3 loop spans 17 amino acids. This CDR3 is CASSLRYPGAMGNEQFF. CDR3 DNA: TGTGCCAGCAGCTTACGTTACCCGGGCGCCATGGGGAATGAGCAGTTCTTC.

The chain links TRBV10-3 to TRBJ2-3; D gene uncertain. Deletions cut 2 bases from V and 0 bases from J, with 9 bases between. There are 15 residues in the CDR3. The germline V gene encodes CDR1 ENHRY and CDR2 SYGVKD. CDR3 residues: CAISEPAQSTDTQYF. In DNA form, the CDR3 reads TGTGCCATCAGTGAGCCCGCGCAGAGCACAGATACGCAGTATTTT.

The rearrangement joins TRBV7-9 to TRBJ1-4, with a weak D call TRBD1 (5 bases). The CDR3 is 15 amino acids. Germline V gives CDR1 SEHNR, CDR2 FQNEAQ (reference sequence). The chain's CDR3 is CATSTGDATNEKLFF. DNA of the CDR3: TGTGCTACCTCGACGGGGGACGCAACTAATGAAAAACTGTTTTTT.

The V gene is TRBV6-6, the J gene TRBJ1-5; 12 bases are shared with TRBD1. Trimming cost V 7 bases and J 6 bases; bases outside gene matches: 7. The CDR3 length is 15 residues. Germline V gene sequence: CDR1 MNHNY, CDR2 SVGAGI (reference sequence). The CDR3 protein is CASTAGTGGIQPQHF. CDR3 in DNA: TGTGCCAGCACCGCCGGGACAGGGGGCATTCAGCCCCAGCATTTT.

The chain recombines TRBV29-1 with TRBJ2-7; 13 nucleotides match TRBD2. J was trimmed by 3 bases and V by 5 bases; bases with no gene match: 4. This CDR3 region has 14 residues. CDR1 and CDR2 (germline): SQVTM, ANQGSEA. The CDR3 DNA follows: TGCAGCGTTCGACGGACTAGCGGGAGCTACGAGCAGTACTTC. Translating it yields CSVRRTSGSYEQYF.

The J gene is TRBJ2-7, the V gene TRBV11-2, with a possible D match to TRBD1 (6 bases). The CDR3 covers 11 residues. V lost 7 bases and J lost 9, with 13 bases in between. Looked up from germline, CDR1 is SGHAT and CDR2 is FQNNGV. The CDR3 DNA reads TGTGCCAGCACCGAGGGGGTATGGCAGTACTTC. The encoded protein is CASTEGVWQYF.

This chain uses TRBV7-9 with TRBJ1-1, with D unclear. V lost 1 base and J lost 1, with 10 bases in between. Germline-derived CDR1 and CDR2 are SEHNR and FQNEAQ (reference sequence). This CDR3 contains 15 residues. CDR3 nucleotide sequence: TGTGCCAGCAGCTTAGGTGAGGGCACGAACACTGAAGCTTTCTTT. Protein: CASSLGEGTNTEAFF.

CDR3 sequence: CATIPPWTLSSGNTIYF. The CDR3 bases are TGTGCCACCATACCCCCATGGACGCTGAGCTCTGGAAACACCATATATTTT. V gene TRBV28 combines with J gene TRBJ1-3; no reliable D call. The V end was cut by 10 bases, the J end by 0 bases, with 22 bases between. The CDR3 contains 17 residues. Germline CDR1 and CDR2: MDHEN and SYDVKM.

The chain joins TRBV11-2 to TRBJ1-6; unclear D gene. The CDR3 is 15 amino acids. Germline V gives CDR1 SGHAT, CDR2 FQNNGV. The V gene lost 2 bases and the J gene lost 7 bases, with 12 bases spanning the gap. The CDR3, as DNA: TGTGCCAGCAGCTTATCCAATGGGCACAATTCACCCCTCCACTTT. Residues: CASSLSNGHNSPLHF.

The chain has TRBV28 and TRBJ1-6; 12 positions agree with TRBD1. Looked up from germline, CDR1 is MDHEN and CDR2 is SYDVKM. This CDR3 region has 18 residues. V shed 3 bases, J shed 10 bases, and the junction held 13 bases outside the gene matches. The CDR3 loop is CASSFLFRDRGQASPLHF. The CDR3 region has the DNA TGTGCCAGCAGTTTTTTATTTAGGGACAGGGGGCAAGCGTCACCCCTCCACTTT.

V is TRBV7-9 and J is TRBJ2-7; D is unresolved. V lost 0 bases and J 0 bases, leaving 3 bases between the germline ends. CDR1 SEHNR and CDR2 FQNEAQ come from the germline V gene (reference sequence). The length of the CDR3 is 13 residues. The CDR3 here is CASSLASSYEQYF. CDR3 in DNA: TGTGCCAGCAGCTTAGCGTCCTCCTACGAGCAGTACTTC.

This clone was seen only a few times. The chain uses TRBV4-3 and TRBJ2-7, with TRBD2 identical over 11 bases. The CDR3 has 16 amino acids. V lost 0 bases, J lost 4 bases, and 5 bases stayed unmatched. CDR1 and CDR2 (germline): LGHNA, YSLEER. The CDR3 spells CASSQDVTSGSYEQYF. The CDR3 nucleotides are TGCGCCAGCAGCCAAGATGTTACTAGCGGGAGTTACGAGCAGTACTTC.

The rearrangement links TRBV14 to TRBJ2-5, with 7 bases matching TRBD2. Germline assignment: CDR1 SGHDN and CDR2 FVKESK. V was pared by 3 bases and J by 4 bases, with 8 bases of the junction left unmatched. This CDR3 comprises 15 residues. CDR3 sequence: CASSQREWLGETQYF. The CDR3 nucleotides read TGTGCCAGCAGCCAGCGGGAGTGGCTTGGAGAGACCCAGTACTTC.

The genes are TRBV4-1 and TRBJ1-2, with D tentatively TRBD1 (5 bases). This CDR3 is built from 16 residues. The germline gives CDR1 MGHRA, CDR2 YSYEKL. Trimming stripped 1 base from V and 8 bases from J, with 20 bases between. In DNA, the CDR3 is TGCGCCAGCAGCCAAGCTATGGGAATCTGGAAGGGGGGCTACACCTTC. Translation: CASSQAMGIWKGGYTF.

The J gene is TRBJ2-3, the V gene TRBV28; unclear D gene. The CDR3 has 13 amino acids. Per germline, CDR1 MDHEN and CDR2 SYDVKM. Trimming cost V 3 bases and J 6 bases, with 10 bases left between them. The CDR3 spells CASSFPEGDTQYF. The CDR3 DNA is TGTGCCAGCAGTTTCCCCGAAGGGGATACGCAGTATTTT. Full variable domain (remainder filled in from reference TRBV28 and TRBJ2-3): DVKVTQSSRYLVKRTGEKVFLECVQDMDHENMFWYRQDPGLGLRLIYFSYDVKMKEKGDIPEGYSVSREKKERFSLILESASTNQTSMYLCASSFPEGDTQYFGPGTRLTVL.

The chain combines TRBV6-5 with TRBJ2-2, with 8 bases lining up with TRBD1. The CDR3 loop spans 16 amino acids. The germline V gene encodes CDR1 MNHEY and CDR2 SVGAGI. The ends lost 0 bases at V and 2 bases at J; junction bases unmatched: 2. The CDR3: CASSYSGQANTGELFF. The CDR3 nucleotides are TGTGCCAGCAGTTACTCGGGACAGGCAAACACCGGGGAGCTGTTTTTT.